This T cell receptor (beta chain) was recovered during a study of T cells after yellow fever vaccination (dated by TCRdb to about 2019). In terms of the full investigation: Memory subsets (EM, EMRA, CM and Tscm) were sorted on a BD FACS Aria III using CD3, CD45RA, CCR7 and CD95 staining. Bulk TCR alpha and beta repertoires were sequenced longitudinally to track T-cell clones before and after primary and booster YFV17D yellow fever vaccination. Two healthy male donors, one aged 18 to 29 and one aged 30 to 40 years, were included in the cohort. Libraries from fractions with low cell numbers were prepared with the SMART-Seq v4 Ultra Low Input RNA kit. Sorting of memory subsets took place on days 0, 15 and 45 and at 18 months after primary vaccination, as well as on days 0, 15 and 45 after the 30-year booster. Bulk PBMC replicates and cell subsets were isolated from blood drawn at multiple timepoints before and after both primary and secondary immunization.

At least ten counts were recorded for this clonotype. Per-nucleotide qualities are absent, and no much larger clonotype sits a single base away. Taken with the paper, the label for treatment or condition translates to: live attenuated yellow fever vaccine strain. PBMCs were isolated from peripheral blood using a standard Ficoll-Paque protocol. For sorted memory subsets, RNA extraction was done with the RNeasy Micro Kit. TCR cDNA was synthesized by 5'RACE template switching, through which a universal primer site and unique molecular identifiers were introduced. cDNA synthesis was primed from both the TCR alpha and TCR beta constant segments. Libraries were amplified in two PCR steps, with sample barcodes and sequencing adapters added in the second step. Libraries were sequenced on Illumina HiSeq 2500 (2x100 bp) or NovaSeq (2x150 bp). For the original study's pipeline: MIGEC handled demultiplexing of reads and collapsing into UMI consensus sequences, while MiXCR performed V(D)J alignment. Vaccine-responding clonotypes were defined with edgeR using replicate PBMC samples, requiring FDR below 0.01 and a log2 fold change above 5 up to day 15. Each bulk clonotype was labeled CD4 or CD8 based on which sequenced repertoire, CD4 or CD8, contained the clonotype at higher abundance. To estimate how each clone was distributed across memory phenotypes, clonotype frequencies in memory subsets were weighted by the numbers of FACS-sorted cells. Clones were called with MiXCR by TCRdb after fastp trimmed the public reads at Q25, and only in-frame beta chains were retained. Rows with a matching CDR3 protein are joined into one entry that keeps the most common DNA and genes. The V and J calls here are based on TCRdb, not the publication. The sample records 46,000 or so distinct CDR3 sequences, roughly 6.4% of which are singletons. Around 9.3% of the sample rests with the top ten.

Results the study describes overall, beyond this receptor: In the sorted memory subsets on day 0, nearly all vaccine-responding clonotypes were below the level of detection. Compared with the primary T-cell response, the secondary T-cell response was weaker but faster, peaking on day 5 rather than day 15. Only a couple of donors were included in the study, so the extent to which the findings can be generalized is limited. A small share of clonotypes occurred in both CD4 and CD8 compartments, likely arising from convergent recombination. Because abundant contaminating clonotypes from the bulk population could be contained in FACS-sorted repertoires, computational filtering was required. Most clones expanded after primary vaccination were re-detected after the booster (almost 98% of CD4 and roughly 85% of CD8), suggesting broad memory maintenance.

The sequences come from PBMCs, either bulk or a sorted T-cell subset (CD4+, CD8+, memory, or dextramer-sorted; not recorded which), collected 45 days after the yellow fever booster vaccination. The receptor comes from a man aged 30-40 years who received the YFV17D yellow fever vaccine.

The DNA sequence reads TGTGCCAGCAGTTTCGCGGGAGCGGTCCAAGAGACCCAGTACTTC. It is translated as CASSFAGAVQETQYF. The rearrangement combines TRBV27 with TRBJ2-5; a stretch of 7 junction bases matches TRBD2. The germline V gene (reference sequence) gives CDR1 as MNHEY and CDR2 as SMNVEV. After removal of 3 bases from V and 1 base from J, the junction retains 5 bases not matched to a gene. From its cysteine to its phenylalanine, the CDR3 spans 15 amino acids. The CDR3 DNA has 45 bases and is translated from base 1.